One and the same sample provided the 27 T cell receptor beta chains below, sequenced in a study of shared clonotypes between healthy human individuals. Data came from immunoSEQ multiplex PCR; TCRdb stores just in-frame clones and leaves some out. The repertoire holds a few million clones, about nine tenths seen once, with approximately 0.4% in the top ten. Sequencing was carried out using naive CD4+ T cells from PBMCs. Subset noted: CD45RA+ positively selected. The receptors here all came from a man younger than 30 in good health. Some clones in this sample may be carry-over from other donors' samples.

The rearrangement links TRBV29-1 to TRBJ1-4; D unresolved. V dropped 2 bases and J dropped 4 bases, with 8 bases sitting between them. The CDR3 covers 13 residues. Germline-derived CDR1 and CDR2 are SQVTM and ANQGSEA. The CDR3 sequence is CSVETDLNEKLFF. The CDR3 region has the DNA TGCAGCGTTGAAACGGACCTTAATGAAAAACTGTTTTTT.

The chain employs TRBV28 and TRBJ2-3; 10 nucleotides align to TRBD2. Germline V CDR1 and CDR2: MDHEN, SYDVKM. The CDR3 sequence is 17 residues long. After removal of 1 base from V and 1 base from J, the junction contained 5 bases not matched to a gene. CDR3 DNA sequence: TGTGCCAGCAGTTTATTCGGAGCGGGAGGGCGCACAGATACGCAGTATTTT. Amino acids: CASSLFGAGGRTDTQYF.

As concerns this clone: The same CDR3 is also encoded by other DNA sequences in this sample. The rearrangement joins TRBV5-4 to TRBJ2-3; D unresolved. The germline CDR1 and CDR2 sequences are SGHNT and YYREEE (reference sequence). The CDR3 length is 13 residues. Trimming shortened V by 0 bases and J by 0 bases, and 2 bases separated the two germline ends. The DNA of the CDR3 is TGTGCCAGCAGCTTGGATAGCACAGATACGCAGTATTTT. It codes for CASSLDSTDTQYF.

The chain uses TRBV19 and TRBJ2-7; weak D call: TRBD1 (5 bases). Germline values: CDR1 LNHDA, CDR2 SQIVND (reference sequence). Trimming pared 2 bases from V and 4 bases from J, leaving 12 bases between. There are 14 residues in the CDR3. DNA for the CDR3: TGTGCCAGTAGTATACAGGGTATCGCTTACGAGCAGTACTTC. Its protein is CASSIQGIAYEQYF.

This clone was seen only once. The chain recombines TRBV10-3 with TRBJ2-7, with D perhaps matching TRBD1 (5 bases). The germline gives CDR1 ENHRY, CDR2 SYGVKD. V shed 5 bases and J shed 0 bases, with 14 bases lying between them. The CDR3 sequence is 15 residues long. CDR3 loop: CAISSIGQSSYEQYF. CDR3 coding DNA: TGTGCCATCAGTTCGATTGGACAAAGCTCCTACGAGCAGTACTTC.

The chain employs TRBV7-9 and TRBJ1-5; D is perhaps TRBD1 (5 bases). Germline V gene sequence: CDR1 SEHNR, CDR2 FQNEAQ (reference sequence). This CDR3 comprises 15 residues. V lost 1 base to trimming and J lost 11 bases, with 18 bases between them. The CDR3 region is CASSLEGRAWSAQHF. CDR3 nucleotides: TGTGCCAGCAGCTTAGAAGGCAGGGCTTGGTCGGCCCAGCATTTT.

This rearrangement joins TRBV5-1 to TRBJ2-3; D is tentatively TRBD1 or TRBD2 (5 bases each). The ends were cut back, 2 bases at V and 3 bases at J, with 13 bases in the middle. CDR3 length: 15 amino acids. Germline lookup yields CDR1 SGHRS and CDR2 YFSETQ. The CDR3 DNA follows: TGCGCCAGCAGCTTACGAGGGGCGCAAACAGATACGCAGTATTTT. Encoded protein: CASSLRGAQTDTQYF.

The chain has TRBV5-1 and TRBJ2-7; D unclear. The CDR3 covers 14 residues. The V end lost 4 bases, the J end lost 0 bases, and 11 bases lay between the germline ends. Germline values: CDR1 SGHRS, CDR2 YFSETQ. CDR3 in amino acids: CASSPTASSYEQYF. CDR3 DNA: TGCGCCAGCAGCCCTACAGCGTCCTCCTACGAGCAGTACTTC. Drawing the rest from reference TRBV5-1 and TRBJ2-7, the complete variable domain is KAGVTQTPRYLIKTRGQQVTLSCSPISGHRSVSWYQQTPGQGLQFLFEYFSETQRNKGNFPGRFSGRQFSNSRSEMNVSTLELGDSALYLCASSPTASSYEQYFGPGTRLTVT.

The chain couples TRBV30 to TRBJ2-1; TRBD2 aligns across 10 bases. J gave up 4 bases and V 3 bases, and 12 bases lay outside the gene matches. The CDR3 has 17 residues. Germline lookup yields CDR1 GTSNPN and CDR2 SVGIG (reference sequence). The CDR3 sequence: CAWRKAGGPPFYNEQFF. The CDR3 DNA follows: TGTGCCTGGAGAAAAGCGGGAGGGCCGCCCTTTTACAATGAGCAGTTCTTC.

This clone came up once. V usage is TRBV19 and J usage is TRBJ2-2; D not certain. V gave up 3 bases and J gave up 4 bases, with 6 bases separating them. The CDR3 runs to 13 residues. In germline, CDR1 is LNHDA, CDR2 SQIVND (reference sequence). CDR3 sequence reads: CASSIRITGELFF. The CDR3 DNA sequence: TGTGCCAGTAGTATTAGGATCACCGGGGAGCTGTTTTTT.

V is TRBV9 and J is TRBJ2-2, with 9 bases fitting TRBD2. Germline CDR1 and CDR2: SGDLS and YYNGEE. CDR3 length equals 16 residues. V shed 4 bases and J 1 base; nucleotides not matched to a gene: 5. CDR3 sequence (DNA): TGTGCCAGCAGCCTAATAGCGGGGGTGAACACCGGGGAGCTGTTTTTT. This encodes CASSLIAGVNTGELFF.

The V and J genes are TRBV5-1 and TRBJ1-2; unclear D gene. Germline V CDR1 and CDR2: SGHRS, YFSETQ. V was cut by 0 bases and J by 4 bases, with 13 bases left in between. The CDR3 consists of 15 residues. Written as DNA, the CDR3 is TGCGCCAGCAGCTTGGGGGTTCCAGCGCGCTATGGCTACACCTTC. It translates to CASSLGVPARYGYTF.

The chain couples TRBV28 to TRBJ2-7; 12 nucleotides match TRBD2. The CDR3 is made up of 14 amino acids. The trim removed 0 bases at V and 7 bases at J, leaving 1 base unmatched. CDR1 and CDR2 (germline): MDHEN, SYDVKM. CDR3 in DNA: TGTGCCAGCAGTTTATGGGGGACTAGCGGGGAGCAGTACTTC. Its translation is CASSLWGTSGEQYF.

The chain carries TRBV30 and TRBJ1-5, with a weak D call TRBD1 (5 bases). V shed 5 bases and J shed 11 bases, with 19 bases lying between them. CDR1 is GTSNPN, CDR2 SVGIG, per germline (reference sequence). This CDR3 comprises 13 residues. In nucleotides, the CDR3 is TGTGCCTGGGGTGGGGACCCCGCGGGGGCCCAGCATTTT. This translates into CAWGGDPAGAQHF.

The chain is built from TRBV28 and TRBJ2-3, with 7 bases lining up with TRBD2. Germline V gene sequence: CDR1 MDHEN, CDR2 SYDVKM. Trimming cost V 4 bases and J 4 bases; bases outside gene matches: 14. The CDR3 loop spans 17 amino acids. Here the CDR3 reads CASSSPGVAGAADTQYF. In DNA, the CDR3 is TGTGCCAGCAGTTCCCCGGGGGTAGCGGGTGCGGCAGATACGCAGTATTTT.

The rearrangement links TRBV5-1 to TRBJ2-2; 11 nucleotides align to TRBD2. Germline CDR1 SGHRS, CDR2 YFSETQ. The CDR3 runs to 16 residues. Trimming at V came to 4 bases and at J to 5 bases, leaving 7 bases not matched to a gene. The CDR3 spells CASSKGTSGNTGELFF. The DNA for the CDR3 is TGCGCCAGCAGCAAGGGGACTAGCGGAAATACCGGGGAGCTGTTTTTT.

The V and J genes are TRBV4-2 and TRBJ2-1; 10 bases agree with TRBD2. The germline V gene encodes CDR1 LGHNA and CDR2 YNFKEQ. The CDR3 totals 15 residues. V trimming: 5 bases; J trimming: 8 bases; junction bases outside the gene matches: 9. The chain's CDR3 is CASSLSGRAPDEQFF. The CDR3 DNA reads TGTGCCAGCAGCTTAAGCGGGAGGGCCCCGGATGAGCAGTTCTTC.

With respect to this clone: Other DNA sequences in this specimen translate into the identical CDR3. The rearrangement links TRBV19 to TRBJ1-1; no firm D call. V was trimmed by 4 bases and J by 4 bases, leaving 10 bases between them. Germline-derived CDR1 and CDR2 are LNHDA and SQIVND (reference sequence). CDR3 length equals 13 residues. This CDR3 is CASSTSLGTEAFF. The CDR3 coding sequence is TGTGCCAGTAGTACCTCGTTAGGCACTGAAGCTTTCTTT.

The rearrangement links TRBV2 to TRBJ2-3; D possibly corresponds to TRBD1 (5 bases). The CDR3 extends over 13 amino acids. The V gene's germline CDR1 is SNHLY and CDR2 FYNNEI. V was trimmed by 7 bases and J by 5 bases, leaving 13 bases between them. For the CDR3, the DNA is TGTGCCAGCAACAGGTTTCCCGGAGATACGCAGTATTTT. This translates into CASNRFPGDTQYF.

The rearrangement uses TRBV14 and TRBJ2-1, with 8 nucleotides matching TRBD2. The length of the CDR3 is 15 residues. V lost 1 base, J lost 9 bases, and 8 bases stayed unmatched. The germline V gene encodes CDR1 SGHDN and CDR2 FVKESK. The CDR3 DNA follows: TGTGCCAGCAGCCAAGCGGGACTAGGTTTGGGTGAGCAGTTCTTC. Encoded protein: CASSQAGLGLGEQFF.

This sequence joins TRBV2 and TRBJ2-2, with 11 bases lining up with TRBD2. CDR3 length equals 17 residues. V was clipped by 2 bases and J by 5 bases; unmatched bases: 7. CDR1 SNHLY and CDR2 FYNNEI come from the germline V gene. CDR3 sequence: CASSESASGRLTGELFF. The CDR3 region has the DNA TGTGCCAGCAGTGAATCGGCTAGCGGGAGGTTAACCGGGGAGCTGTTTTTT.

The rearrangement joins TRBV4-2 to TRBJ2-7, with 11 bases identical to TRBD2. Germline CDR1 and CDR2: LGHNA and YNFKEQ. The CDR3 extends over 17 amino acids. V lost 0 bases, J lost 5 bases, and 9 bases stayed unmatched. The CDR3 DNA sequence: TGTGCCAGCAGCCAAGAAGGTGCACTAGCGGGAGCCCACGAGCAGTACTTC. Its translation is CASSQEGALAGAHEQYF.

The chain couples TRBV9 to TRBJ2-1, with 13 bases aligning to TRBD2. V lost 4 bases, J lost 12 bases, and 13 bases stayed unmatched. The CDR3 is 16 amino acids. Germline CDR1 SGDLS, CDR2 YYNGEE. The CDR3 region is CASSKMGGLAGEGQFF. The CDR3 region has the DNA TGTGCCAGCAGCAAAATGGGAGGACTAGCGGGAGAAGGGCAGTTCTTC.

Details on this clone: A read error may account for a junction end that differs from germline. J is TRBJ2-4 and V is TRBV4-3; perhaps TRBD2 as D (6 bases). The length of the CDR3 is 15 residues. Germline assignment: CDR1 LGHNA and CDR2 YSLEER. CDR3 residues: CAGSQEGTDKNIQYF. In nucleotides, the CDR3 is TGCGCCGGCAGCCAGGAGGGGACGGACAAAAACATTCAGTACTTC.

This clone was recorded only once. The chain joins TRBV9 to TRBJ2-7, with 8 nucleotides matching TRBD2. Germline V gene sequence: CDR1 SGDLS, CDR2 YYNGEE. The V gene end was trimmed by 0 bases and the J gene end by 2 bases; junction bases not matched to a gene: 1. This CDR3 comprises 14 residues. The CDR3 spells CASSVGGRTYEQYF. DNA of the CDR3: TGTGCCAGCAGCGTAGGCGGGAGGACCTACGAGCAGTACTTC.

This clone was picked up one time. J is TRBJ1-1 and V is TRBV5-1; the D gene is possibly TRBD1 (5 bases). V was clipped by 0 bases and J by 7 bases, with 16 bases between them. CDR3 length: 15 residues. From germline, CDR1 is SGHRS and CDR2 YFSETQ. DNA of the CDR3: TGCGCCAGCAGCTTGGTTCGGGGCGGCAGGCTTGAAGCTTTCTTT. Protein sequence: CASSLVRGGRLEAFF. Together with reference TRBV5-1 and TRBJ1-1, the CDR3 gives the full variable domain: KAGVTQTPRYLIKTRGQQVTLSCSPISGHRSVSWYQQTPGQGLQFLFEYFSETQRNKGNFPGRFSGRQFSNSRSEMNVSTLELGDSALYLCASSLVRGGRLEAFFGQGTRLTVV.

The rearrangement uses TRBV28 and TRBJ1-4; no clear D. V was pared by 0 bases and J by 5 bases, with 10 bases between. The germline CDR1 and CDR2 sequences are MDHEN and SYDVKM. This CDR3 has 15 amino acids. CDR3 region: CASSLWRRLNEKLFF. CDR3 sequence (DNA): TGTGCCAGCAGTTTATGGCGACGGCTAAATGAAAAACTGTTTTTT. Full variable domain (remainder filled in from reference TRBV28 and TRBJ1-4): DVKVTQSSRYLVKRTGEKVFLECVQDMDHENMFWYRQDPGLGLRLIYFSYDVKMKEKGDIPEGYSVSREKKERFSLILESASTNQTSMYLCASSLWRRLNEKLFFGSGTQLSVL.